The 11 T cell receptor beta chains presented below share a single source sample, sequenced in a study of OX40 agonist ivuxolimab in advanced cancers. Sequencing was performed with immunoSEQ multiplex PCR; in TCRdb, only in-frame clones are kept and a portion is missing. Of approximately 94,000 clones in the sample, over 75% were seen once. This specimen consisted of CD4+ or CD8+ T cells sorted from blood, obtained in a trial of the OX40 agonist ivuxolimab. The receptors stem from an adult with an advanced solid tumor such as melanoma, head and neck, liver or kidney cancer.

This chain uses TRBV6-6 with TRBJ2-5; D gene uncertain. The DNA matches TRBJ2-7 better at its end, which makes the J call doubtful. CDR1 is MNHNY, CDR2 SVGAGI, per germline (reference sequence). The CDR3 consists of 13 residues. The chain's CDR3 is CASSPSDGYEQYF. The CDR3, as DNA: TGTGCCAGCAGTCCCTCGGACGGCTACGAGCAGTACTTC.

As DNA, the CDR3 is TGCGCCAGCAGTCCTGCCGGGGGCAGCTCTGGAAACACCATATATTTT. Encoded protein: CASSPAGGSSGNTIYF. The chain carries TRBV5-1 and TRBJ1-3, with a tentative D call TRBD1 (6 bases). CDR1 is SGHRS and CDR2 is YFSETQ in the germline V gene. Trimming removed 5 bases from V and 0 bases from J, with 15 bases in between. The CDR3 covers 16 residues. The full variable domain, rest sourced from reference TRBV5-1 and TRBJ1-3, is KAGVTQTPRYLIKTRGQQVTLSCSPISGHRSVSWYQQTPGQGLQFLFEYFSETQRNKGNFPGRFSGRQFSNSRSEMNVSTLELGDSALYLCASSPAGGSSGNTIYFGEGSWLTVV.

The chain carries TRBV9 and TRBJ2-7; D is undetermined. The V gene lost 4 bases and the J gene lost 6 bases, with 20 bases spanning the gap. The CDR3 totals 15 residues. Per the germline V gene, CDR1 is SGDLS and CDR2 is YYNGEE. The CDR3 spells CASSSLPANTAEQYF. The CDR3, as DNA: TGTGCCAGCAGCTCACTCCCAGCCAATACCGCCGAGCAGTACTTC.

This chain uses TRBV11-2 with TRBJ2-2, with D possibly matching TRBD1 (5 bases). CDR1 is SGHAT and CDR2 is FQNNGV in the germline V gene. The ends were cut back, 4 bases at V and 3 bases at J, with 9 bases in the middle. The CDR3 is made up of 14 amino acids. CDR3 sequence reads: CASSSDIYTGELFF. The CDR3 region has the DNA TGTGCCAGCAGCTCGGACATTTACACCGGGGAGCTGTTTTTT.

This chain uses TRBV18 with TRBJ2-6; tentative D call: TRBD2 (6 bases). CDR1 KGHSH and CDR2 LQKENI come from the germline V gene. Trimming removed 3 bases at V and 1 base at J, with 10 bases between. CDR3 length: 16 amino acids. The CDR3 loop is CASSPRGGSGANVLTF. The CDR3 nucleotides read TGTGCCAGCTCACCGAGGGGAGGTTCTGGGGCCAACGTCCTGACTTTC.

V is TRBV21-1 and J is TRBJ2-2. TRBV21-1 represents a pseudogene. This CDR3 is built from 17 residues. CDR3 loop: CASSTAGTPKWAGELFF. The DNA of the CDR3 is TGTGCCAGCAGCACGGCCGGGACCCCCAAGTGGGCCGGGGAGCTGTTTTTT.

V usage is TRBV19 and J usage is TRBJ1-5; TRBD1 matches 8 bases. The ends lost 5 bases at V and 2 bases at J; junction bases unmatched: 14. Per germline, CDR1 LNHDA and CDR2 SQIVND (reference sequence). This CDR3 has 18 amino acids. The CDR3 loop reads CASSVTRQGRVRNQPQHF. CDR3 DNA sequence: TGTGCCAGTAGTGTCACTCGACAGGGGCGGGTACGCAATCAGCCCCAGCATTTT. Full variable domain (rest looked up from reference TRBV19 and TRBJ1-5): DGGITQSPKYLFRKEGQNVTLSCEQNLNHDAMYWYRQDPGQGLRLIYYSQIVNDFQKGDIAEGYSVSREKKESFPLTVTSAQKNPTAFYLCASSVTRQGRVRNQPQHFGDGTRLSIL.

The chain has TRBV6-1 and TRBJ2-1, with TRBD2 identical over 9 bases. The CDR3 has 15 amino acids. V lost 5 bases, J lost 8 bases, and 10 bases stayed unmatched. Germline values: CDR1 MNHNS, CDR2 SASEGT. CDR3 sequence reads: CASSSGLAYIDEQFF. DNA for the CDR3: TGTGCCAGCAGTTCCGGACTAGCGTATATTGATGAGCAGTTCTTC.

This sequence joins TRBV6-1 and TRBJ2-2, with 8 bases matching TRBD2. With V trimmed by 3 bases and J by 3 bases, 9 bases remained unmatched. The CDR3 loop spans 17 amino acids. CDR1 and CDR2 (germline): MNHNS, SASEGT. The CDR3 DNA follows: TGTGCCAGCAGTGATTCCTGGCGGGGGGCCCACACCGGGGAGCTGTTTTTT. Translating gives CASSDSWRGAHTGELFF.

The chain recombines TRBV19 with TRBJ2-5, with TRBD1 matching over 10 bases. The CDR3 sequence is 16 residues long. V was pared by 3 bases and J by 1 base, with 5 bases of the junction left unmatched. From germline, CDR1 is LNHDA and CDR2 SQIVND (reference sequence). CDR3 bases: TGTGCCAGTAGTATTGTGGGACAGGGGCGCCAAGAGACCCAGTACTTC. It encodes CASSIVGQGRQETQYF.

The chain joins TRBV7-8 to TRBJ2-1; D unclear. The V and J ends lost 5 bases and 10 bases respectively, with 12 bases between them. Germline loops: CDR1 SGHVS, CDR2 FQNEAQ. The CDR3 is 12 residues long. CDR3 residues: CASSPPVPEQFF. CDR3 coding DNA: TGTGCCAGCAGCCCCCCAGTGCCCGAGCAGTTCTTC.